Detailed here is one T cell receptor (beta chain). This sample was included in a study of T cell changes during pregnancy in multiple sclerosis. Some clones are missing from TCRdb's copy, which holds only in-frame ones; the method was immunoSEQ multiplex PCR. The repertoire holds 70,000 to 95,000 clones, with more than 80% as singletons. The sequencing used peripheral blood, collected in the second trimester of pregnancy. The source of this sequence is a female donor in good health, enrolled as a control in a pregnancy study.

The CDR3 region is CASSRLARGPNQPQHF. CDR3 nucleotides: TGTGCCAGCAGCCGGCTCGCAAGGGGGCCTAATCAGCCCCAGCATTTT. The genes are TRBV7-8 and TRBJ1-5; 7 nucleotides match TRBD1. The length of the CDR3 is 16 residues. J lost 4 bases, V lost 5 bases, and 11 bases had no gene match. CDR1 and CDR2 from the germline V gene are SGHVS and FQNEAQ.